This T cell receptor beta chain was recorded in a study of identifying expanded T cells in peripheral blood (dated by TCRdb to the late 2010s). General notes on the study: Technical replicates were generated by sequencing separate aliquots of the same genomic DNA pool, with four replicates compared pairwise.

The germline V gene provides CDR1 SGDLS and CDR2 YYNGEE. Trimming takes 0 bases off V and 5 bases off J; junction bases not matched to a gene: 7. The CDR3 goes from the cysteine to the phenylalanine over 16 residues. CDR3 DNA is the only sequence kept; it has 48 bases, read in frame from the first base. TCRbeta CDR3 regions were profiled with the immunoSEQ Assay using bias-controlled multiplex PCR amplification of genomic DNA. Turning to the authors' computational methods: The absolute abundance of each unique TCRbeta CDR3 region was quantified after sequences were collapsed and filtered. Differential abundance was tested with two models: a binomial (Fisher-equivalent) model and a beta-binomial model that adds time-dependent variance fitted from healthy donors. Clones with fewer than 5 combined templates were removed, and differential abundance was called for clones with a Benjamini-Hochberg FDR below 0.01. The form v = (b*log(k)+a)^2 was used to model beta-binomial variance as a function of total template count across the two samples. Held by TCRdb, this immuneACCESS table contains in-frame sequences only and omits some clones. Under half of the omission traces to an unresolved V gene where checked; the cause of the rest is unknown. V, J and clone size reflect that table, while D and trimming were determined from the DNA. For this sample the table gives fewer than 60,000 clones, of which less than 85% were detected only once. The ten largest account for 12% to 15% of the sample.

No immune events, such as infections, were documented for the healthy donors during the collection period. To calibrate time-dependent variance in a beta-binomial model of T-cell clone differential abundance, blood repertoires from healthy donors were used as a training cohort. There were roughly 10 healthy donors in the training cohort, of whom 3 were female and 7 were male. Donor ages ranged from 29 to 64 years, with an average of 43 years. Obtained from a commercial supplier, whole blood was collected from each healthy donor at three time points set about 2 weeks apart. For immunosequencing, genomic DNA was extracted from unsorted whole blood. Overall study results and their limits: Variance in clone template counts between approximately 2-week samples significantly increased with total template count across all healthy donors. The binomial model flagged about 1.2 differentially abundant clones between technical replicates, compared with 15 to 17 over about two weeks and 19 over around four weeks. The beta-binomial model significantly reduced the number of clones called differentially abundant and the false-positive rate across all healthy-donor time intervals. The authors expected biological variance in healthy repertoires might increase further over much longer intervals such as months to years.

About this clone: Its antigen is not yet known. No much larger clonotype is one base removed from it; base qualities were not supplied.

Sequencing was carried out using blood. Here the chain combines TRBV9 and TRBJ2-2; TRBD2 lines up with 7 middle nucleotides. The origin of this receptor is a person between 18 and 75 years old in good health. The nucleotide sequence reads TGTGCCAGCAGCGTAGAAGGGACTATCGAAACCGGGGAGCTGTTTTTT. This encodes CASSVEGTIETGELFF.